These 11 T cell receptor beta chains were all obtained from the same sample, sequenced in a study of control samples from healthy donors and cancer patients. Produced via immunoSEQ multiplex PCR; TCRdb's table is partial and in-frame only. Altogether about 160,000 clones are present, 94% being singletons, with the ten largest covering roughly 8.4%. Sequenced input: blood. The receptor source for this set is a woman in her forties in good health.

The rearrangement links TRBV5-4 to TRBJ2-3; 9 bases are shared with TRBD2. The CDR3 runs to 16 residues. CDR1 is SGHNT and CDR2 is YYREEE in the germline V gene (reference sequence). V was clipped by 4 bases and J by 1 base; unmatched bases: 7. This chain's CDR3 is CASSLKRGERTDTQYF. Here the CDR3 DNA reads TGTGCCAGCAGCCTAAAGCGGGGGGAACGCACAGATACGCAGTATTTT.

The chain employs TRBV30 and TRBJ1-2, with a weak D call TRBD1 (5 bases). V was clipped by 0 bases and J by 8 bases, with 13 bases between them. The CDR3 is 13 residues long. Germline V gene lookup returns CDR1 GTSNPN and CDR2 SVGIG (reference sequence). In nucleotides, the CDR3 is TGTGCCTGGAGTGTACGGGGGGATGGCGGCTACACCTTC. It encodes CAWSVRGDGGYTF. The whole variable domain, remainder taken from reference TRBV30 and TRBJ1-2, is SQTIHQWPATLVQPVGSPLSLECTVEGTSNPNLYWYRQAAGRGLQLLFYSVGIGQISSEVPQNLSASRPQDRQFILSSKKLLLSDSGFYLCAWSVRGDGGYTFGSGTRLTVV.

The chain carries TRBV18 and TRBJ2-1, with 7 bases lining up with TRBD2. V lost 3 bases to trimming and J lost 8 bases; unmatched junction nucleotides: 7. This CDR3 region has 14 residues. Germline V gives CDR1 KGHSH, CDR2 LQKENI. This CDR3 is CASSPPRGGYEQFF. The CDR3 DNA reads TGTGCCAGCTCACCTCCAAGGGGAGGGTATGAGCAGTTCTTC.

This clone has just one count. The chain couples TRBV7-9 to TRBJ1-2, with D perhaps TRBD1 (5 bases). There are 15 residues in the CDR3. Trimming pared 5 bases from V and 4 bases from J, leaving 17 bases between. Looked up from germline, CDR1 is SEHNR and CDR2 is FQNEAQ (reference sequence). The CDR3 DNA follows: TGTGCCAGCAGCGGGCAGATACAGGTTCGCTATGGCTACACCTTC. This gives the protein CASSGQIQVRYGYTF.

This clone was observed a handful of times. The rearrangement uses TRBV12-3 or TRBV12-4 and TRBJ1-5; a possible D gene is TRBD1 (5 bases). The V end lost 6 bases, the J end lost 3 bases, and 9 bases lay between the germline ends. This CDR3 is built from 13 residues. The CDR3 DNA sequence: TGTGCCAGCAGCCAGGGATTCAATCAGCCCCAGCATTTT. Translated, it gives CASSQGFNQPQHF.

The chain joins TRBV7-2 to TRBJ2-1; D unresolved. Germline lookup yields CDR1 SGHTA and CDR2 FQGNSA. V was shortened by 1 base and J by 3 bases, with 1 base between the two germline ends. The CDR3 spans 12 residues. CDR3 region: CASSLVYNEQFF. The CDR3 DNA reads TGTGCCAGCAGCTTAGTCTACAATGAGCAGTTCTTC.

The V gene is TRBV30, the J gene TRBJ1-6, with D tentatively TRBD1 (6 bases). The CDR3 contains 16 residues. Germline-derived CDR1 and CDR2 are GTSNPN and SVGIG (reference sequence). V lost 5 bases and J 6 bases, leaving 20 bases between the germline ends. CDR3 bases: TGTGCCTGGCGGCACCAGGGGTTGATGCTTAATTCACCCCTCCACTTT. Protein: CAWRHQGLMLNSPLHF.

This chain joins TRBV2 and TRBJ1-1, with a tentative D call TRBD1 (5 bases). Trimming removed 7 bases at V and 6 bases at J, with 15 bases between. CDR1 is SNHLY, CDR2 FYNNEI, per germline. This CDR3 region has 13 residues. The CDR3 DNA follows: TGTGCCAGCACCCGGGACCGAGTTTCTGAAGCTTTCTTT. Translation gives CASTRDRVSEAFF.

The rearrangement links TRBV4-3 to TRBJ1-1; a weak D match, TRBD1 (6 bases). This CDR3 is 14 amino acids long. Between the trimmed V and J ends, which lost 0 bases and 6 bases, there was a span of 11 bases. The germline V gene encodes CDR1 LGHNA and CDR2 YSLEER. The CDR3 reads CASSQETGAAEAFF. The CDR3 DNA reads as TGCGCCAGCAGCCAAGAGACGGGGGCGGCTGAAGCTTTCTTT.

This clone appeared once. The chain links TRBV21-1 to TRBJ2-1; the DNA was not compared with TRBD2, the D call given in the table. TRBV21-1 is shown as a pseudogene. This CDR3 has 17 residues. The CDR3 protein is CASSKVRAGGATNEQFF. As DNA, the CDR3 is TGTGCCAGCAGCAAAGTTAGGGCGGGGGGGGCCACGAATGAGCAGTTCTTC.

This chain connects TRBV6-6 to TRBJ1-1; D not resolved. Trimming stripped 9 bases from V and 4 bases from J, with 12 bases between. Looked up from germline, CDR1 is MNHNY and CDR2 is SVGAGI (reference sequence). This CDR3 has 12 amino acids. The CDR3 loop is CASSTEITEAFF. In nucleotides, the CDR3 is TGTGCCAGTAGCACAGAAATCACTGAAGCTTTCTTT.